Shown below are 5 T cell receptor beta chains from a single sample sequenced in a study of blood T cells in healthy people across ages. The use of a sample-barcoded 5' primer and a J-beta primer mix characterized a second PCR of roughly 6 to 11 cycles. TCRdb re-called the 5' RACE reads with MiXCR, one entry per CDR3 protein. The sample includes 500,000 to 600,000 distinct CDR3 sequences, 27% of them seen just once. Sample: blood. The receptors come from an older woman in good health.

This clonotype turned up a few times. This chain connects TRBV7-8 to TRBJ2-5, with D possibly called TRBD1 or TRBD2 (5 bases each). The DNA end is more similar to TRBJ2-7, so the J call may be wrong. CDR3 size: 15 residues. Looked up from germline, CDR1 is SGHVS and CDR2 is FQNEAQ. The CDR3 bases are TGTGCCAGCAGCCTGTTGGGGGAGCGCTCCTACGAGCAGTACTTC. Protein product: CASSLLGERSYEQYF.

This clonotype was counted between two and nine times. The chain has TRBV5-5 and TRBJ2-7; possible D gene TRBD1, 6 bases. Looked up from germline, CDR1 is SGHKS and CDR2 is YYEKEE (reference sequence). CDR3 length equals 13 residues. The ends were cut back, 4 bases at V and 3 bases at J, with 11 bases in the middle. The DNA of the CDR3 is TGTGCCAGCAGCACCCAAGGGGGCTACGAGCAGTACTTC. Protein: CASSTQGGYEQYF. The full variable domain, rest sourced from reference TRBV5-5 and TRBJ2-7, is DAGVTQSPTHLIKTRGQQVTLRCSPISGHKSVSWYQQVLGQGPQFIFQYYEKEERGRGNFPDRFSARQFPNYSSELNVNALLLGDSALYLCASSTQGGYEQYFGPGTRLTVT.

This chain's CDR3 is CASSPEGTVNEQYF. The CDR3 DNA is TGTGCCAGCAGCCCCGAAGGGACAGTTAACGAGCAGTACTTC. The chain recombines TRBV7-2 with TRBJ2-5, with 7 bases fitting TRBD1. The J call may be faulty, since TRBJ2-7 better matches the DNA end. CDR1 is SGHTA and CDR2 is FQGNSA in the germline V gene. The CDR3 extends over 14 amino acids.

The CDR3 sequence: CASSSGQLKDTQYF. The CDR3 nucleotides read TGTGCCAGCAGTTCGGGACAGCTTAAAGATACGCAGTATTTT. The rearrangement uses TRBV7-9 and TRBJ2-3; 7 nucleotides line up with TRBD1. This CDR3 spans 14 amino acids. V shed 6 bases and J 5 bases; nucleotides not matched to a gene: 8. Germline V lookup: CDR1 SEHNR, CDR2 FQNEAQ (reference sequence).

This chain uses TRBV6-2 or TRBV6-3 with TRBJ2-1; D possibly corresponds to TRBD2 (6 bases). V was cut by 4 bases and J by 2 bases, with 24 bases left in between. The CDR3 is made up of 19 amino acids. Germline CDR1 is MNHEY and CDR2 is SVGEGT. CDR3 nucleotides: TGTGCCAGCAGTTTTGCGTTAGCGGAGGCCTGGAGCCCCTACAATGAGCAGTTCTTC. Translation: CASSFALAEAWSPYNEQFF.